A selection of T cell receptor beta chains follows, all from one sample in a study of T cell repertoires in cytomegalovirus infection. Their recognized antigens are unknown. TCRdb independently ran MiXCR on the reads; one entry per CDR3 protein. The top ten hold 13% of the sample, which has about 330,000 distinct CDR3 sequences, about 35% seen once. Source: cultured PBMCs, taken from culture after CMV antigen stimulation. Source of these receptors: a human donor in good health (CMV status not recorded). Some clones in this sample may be carry-over from other donors' samples. Each CDR3 is given with its conserved first and last residue. The D gene is left open where the match is weak. Not every row has a clone size; where given, it reads once, few, many or a size class.

size: once; D: -; J: TRBJ1-5; V: TRBV20-1; CDR3: CSARAGSSPNQPQHF; DNA: TGCAGTGCTAGGGCGGGATCGAGTCCCAATCAGCCCCAGCATTTT
size: few; D: TRBD2; J: TRBJ2-1; V: TRBV7-9; CDR3: CASSLWLAGVNHEQFF; DNA: TGTGCCAGCAGCTTATGGCTAGCGGGAGTTAACCATGAGCAGTTCTTC
size: -; D: TRBD2; J: TRBJ2-3; V: TRBV4-1; CDR3: CASSPPGAGSTDTQYF; DNA: TGCGCCAGCAGCCCTCCGGGAGCGGGATCCACAGATACGCAGTATTTT
size: -; D: -; J: TRBJ2-1; V: TRBV15; CDR3: CATSREILDEQFF; DNA: TGTGCCACCAGCAGAGAGATCTTGGATGAGCAGTTCTTC
size: -; D: -; J: TRBJ1-3; V: TRBV29-1; CDR3: CSVELGRSNSGNTIYF; DNA: TGCAGCGTTGAACTAGGCAGGTCCAACTCTGGAAACACCATATATTTT
size: -; D: TRBD1; J: TRBJ1-1; V: TRBV6-5; CDR3: CASSYSGGPNTEAFF; DNA: TGTGCCAGCAGTTACTCAGGGGGCCCGAACACTGAAGCTTTCTTT
size: -; D: -; J: TRBJ1-2; V: TRBV6-5; CDR3: CASSPTRKNYGYTF; DNA: TGTGCCAGCAGTCCTACCAGGAAGAACTATGGCTACACCTTC
size: -; D: TRBD2; J: TRBJ2-1; V: TRBV5-5; CDR3: CASSLWTSGMHNEQFF; DNA: TGTGCCAGCAGCCTGTGGACTAGCGGTATGCACAATGAGCAGTTCTTC
size: -; D: -; J: TRBJ2-7; V: TRBV9; CDR3: CASSVAPDTYEQYF; DNA: TGTGCCAGCAGCGTAGCCCCAGATACCTACGAGCAGTACTTC
size: -; D: -; J: TRBJ2-7; V: TRBV10-3; CDR3: CAISPRDSYEQYF; DNA: TGTGCCATCAGCCCTCGGGACTCCTACGAGCAGTACTTC
size: -; D: TRBD2; J: TRBJ2-3; V: TRBV9; CDR3: CASSLSGTPEEGTDTQYF; DNA: TGTGCCAGCAGCCTCAGCGGGACTCCCGAAGAGGGCACAGATACGCAGTATTTT
size: -; D: -; J: TRBJ1-2; V: TRBV18; CDR3: CASSPREFGGYTF; DNA: TGTGCCAGCTCACCTCGAGAATTTGGTGGCTACACCTTC
size: few; D: TRBD1; J: TRBJ2-1; V: TRBV28; CDR3: CASSAPGQGYNEQFF; DNA: TGTGCCAGCAGTGCCCCGGGACAGGGGTACAATGAGCAGTTCTTC
size: few; D: -; J: TRBJ2-4; V: TRBV12-3/TRBV12-4; CDR3: CASRTLALTNIQYF; DNA: TGTGCCAGCAGGACCCTGGCCCTCACAAACATTCAGTACTTC
size: -; D: TRBD1; J: TRBJ1-1; V: TRBV7-2; CDR3: CASSFAGTGNTEAFF; DNA: TGTGCCAGCAGCTTCGCCGGGACAGGGAACACTGAAGCTTTCTTT
size: -; D: -; J: TRBJ1-3; V: TRBV29-1; CDR3: CSVVGWDTIYF; DNA: TGCAGCGTTGTGGGGTGGGACACCATATATTTT
size: few; D: -; J: TRBJ2-7; V: TRBV7-6; CDR3: CASSPLRQDYEQYF; DNA: TGTGCCAGCAGCCCACTTAGACAGGACTACGAGCAGTACTTC
size: -; D: -; J: TRBJ2-3; V: TRBV7-7; CDR3: CASSPDGGGTDTQYF; DNA: TGTGCTAGCAGCCCGGACGGGGGAGGCACAGATACGCAGTATTTT
size: few; D: -; J: TRBJ2-3; V: TRBV4-3; CDR3: CASSQVFSDTQYF; DNA: TGCGCCAGCAGCCAAGTGTTCTCCGATACGCAGTATTTT
size: few; D: TRBD2; J: TRBJ2-5; V: TRBV7-8; CDR3: CASSRGTSGRAGQYF; DNA: TGTGCCAGCAGCAGGGGGACTAGCGGGAGGGCTGGCCAGTACTTC
size: few; D: -; J: TRBJ2-5; V: TRBV5-4; CDR3: CASSTRNSQETQYF; DNA: TGTGCCAGCAGCACACGGAACAGTCAAGAGACCCAGTACTTC
size: few; D: -; J: TRBJ2-2; V: TRBV7-7; CDR3: CASRPAGGELFF; DNA: TGTGCCAGCAGACCAGCAGGCGGGGAGCTGTTTTTT
size: few; D: -; J: TRBJ1-4; V: TRBV11-2; CDR3: CASSAWTGFNEKLFF; DNA: TGTGCCAGCAGCGCCTGGACGGGATTTAATGAAAAACTGTTTTTT
size: many; D: -; J: TRBJ2-1; V: TRBV7-2; CDR3: CASSFWETSNEQFF; DNA: TGTGCCAGCAGCTTCTGGGAGACTTCAAATGAGCAGTTCTTC
size: -; D: -; J: TRBJ2-1; V: TRBV10-3; CDR3: CAISESRVGSSYNEQFF; DNA: TGTGCCATCAGTGAGTCCCGAGTCGGAAGCTCCTACAATGAGCAGTTCTTC
size: many; D: TRBD2; J: TRBJ2-2; V: TRBV24-1; CDR3: CATSDPGLAGAFTGELFF; DNA: TGTGCCACCAGTGACCCGGGACTAGCGGGAGCGTTCACCGGGGAGCTGTTTTTT
size: -; D: TRBD2; J: TRBJ2-7; V: TRBV7-2; CDR3: CASSLRAIAGGPRRAHEQYF; DNA: TGTGCCAGCAGCTTAAGGGCAATAGCGGGAGGCCCTCGGAGGGCCCACGAGCAGTACTTC
size: -; D: -; J: TRBJ2-5; V: TRBV29-1; CDR3: CSVDLSSAVETQYF; DNA: TGCAGCGTTGACCTCTCTAGCGCGGTAGAGACCCAGTACTTC
size: -; D: TRBD1; J: TRBJ1-5; V: TRBV7-9; CDR3: CASSLGGTGGNQPQHF; DNA: TGTGCCAGCAGCTTAGGGGGGACAGGGGGCAATCAGCCCCAGCATTTT
size: -; D: -; J: TRBJ1-1; V: TRBV15; CDR3: CATSRPLPPKAFF; DNA: TGTGCCACCAGCAGACCGCTTCCCCCCAAAGCTTTCTTT
size: -; D: -; J: TRBJ2-3; V: TRBV19; CDR3: CASSNSLSTDTQYF; DNA: TGTGCCAGTAGTAATTCTCTGTCAACAGATACGCAGTATTTT
size: few; D: TRBD2; J: TRBJ2-5; V: TRBV4-1; CDR3: CASSQEGMGSGTYQETQYF; DNA: TGCGCCAGCAGCCAAGAAGGTATGGGTAGCGGGACGTACCAAGAGACCCAGTACTTC
size: few; D: -; J: TRBJ1-1; V: TRBV2; CDR3: CASSEIGETEAFF; DNA: TGTGCCAGCAGTGAAATTGGAGAAACTGAAGCTTTCTTT
size: -; D: -; J: TRBJ2-2; V: TRBV12-3/TRBV12-4; CDR3: CASSLDLTFYRATGELFF; DNA: TGTGCCAGCAGTTTAGACCTAACCTTTTACAGGGCTACCGGGGAGCTGTTTTTT
size: -; D: TRBD1; J: TRBJ2-1; V: TRBV7-2; CDR3: CASSLIGTGKNEQFF; DNA: TGTGCCAGCAGCTTAATCGGGACAGGAAAAAATGAGCAGTTCTTC
size: -; D: TRBD2; J: TRBJ2-7; V: TRBV11-1; CDR3: CASSLAGTRVYEQYF; DNA: TGTGCCAGCAGCTTAGCAGGGACTAGAGTCTACGAGCAGTACTTC
size: -; D: TRBD2; J: TRBJ2-3; V: TRBV6-2/TRBV6-3; CDR3: CASRTSGSPYTDTQYF; DNA: TGTGCCAGCAGAACTAGCGGGTCACCCTACACAGATACGCAGTATTTT
size: -; D: -; J: TRBJ1-1; V: TRBV20-1; CDR3: CSARDWELNTEAFF; DNA: TGCAGTGCTAGAGATTGGGAGTTGAACACTGAAGCTTTCTTT
size: -; D: -; J: TRBJ1-1; V: TRBV7-2; CDR3: CASSPFTGTGTEAFF; DNA: TGTGCCAGCAGCCCATTTACAGGGACCGGCACTGAAGCTTTCTTT
size: -; D: -; J: TRBJ2-2; V: TRBV6-2/TRBV6-3; CDR3: CASFIGVTGELFF; DNA: TGTGCCAGCTTCATAGGTGTCACCGGGGAGCTGTTTTTT
size: -; D: TRBD1; J: TRBJ1-5; V: TRBV19; CDR3: CASSRGQGNQPQHF; DNA: TGTGCCAGTAGTCGCGGACAGGGTAACCAGCCCCAGCATTTT
size: -; D: TRBD1; J: TRBJ2-1; V: TRBV6-2/TRBV6-3; CDR3: CASRRDRGQWDEQFF; DNA: TGTGCCAGCAGACGGGACAGGGGGCAATGGGATGAGCAGTTCTTC
size: many; D: TRBD1; J: TRBJ2-7; V: TRBV7-2; CDR3: CASSSRHRTGSAYEQYF; DNA: TGTGCCAGCAGCTCACGCCACCGGACAGGAAGCGCCTACGAGCAGTACTTC
size: -; D: TRBD1; J: TRBJ1-6; V: TRBV18; CDR3: CASSPDRGASPLHF; DNA: TGTGCCAGCTCACCGGACAGGGGTGCTTCACCCCTCCACTTT
size: -; D: TRBD2; J: TRBJ2-7; V: TRBV28; CDR3: CASSLTSGRDEQYF; DNA: TGTGCCAGCAGTTTAACTAGCGGGAGGGACGAGCAGTACTTC
size: -; D: TRBD1; J: TRBJ1-6; V: TRBV14; CDR3: CASSQGTGGNSPLHF; DNA: TGTGCCAGCAGCCAAGGGACAGGGGGCAATTCACCCCTCCACTTT
size: -; D: TRBD2; J: TRBJ2-1; V: TRBV14; CDR3: CASSHILAGELAEQFF; DNA: TGTGCCAGCAGCCACATACTAGCGGGAGAACTTGCTGAGCAGTTCTTC